These T cell receptor beta chains were read from a single sample in a study of T cell clones after liver transplantation. Sequenced by immunoSEQ multiplex PCR; TCRdb stores in-frame clones only, minus some. The data show tens of thousands of clones, roughly 85% seen once. Specimen: CD4+ T cells from blood, collected at the 22-month timepoint. The source is a human patient who received a liver transplant. Some T cells may be the graft donor's. Both conserved end residues are part of each CDR3. D genes are given only for firm matches. A row's size may be missing; if present it is once, few, many or a size class.

cdr3_aa cdr3_nt j_call d_call clone_size v_call
CAWSEGRETQYF TGTGCCTGGAGTGAGGGGCGGGAGACCCAGTACTTC TRBJ2-5 NA NA TRBV30
CASSHPGLAGGITDTQYF TGCGCCAGCAGCCATCCGGGACTAGCGGGGGGTATCACAGATACGCAGTATTTT TRBJ2-3 TRBD2 NA TRBV4-1
CSELVLNTDTQYF TGCAGCGAACTAGTGTTGAACACAGATACGCAGTATTTT TRBJ2-3 NA NA TRBV29-1
CASSFAGDNSYEQYF TGTGCCAGCAGCTTTGCAGGGGACAACTCCTACGAGCAGTACTTC TRBJ2-7 NA NA TRBV5-5
CASSPQGAGEKLFF TGCGCCAGCAGCCCACAGGGGGCCGGCGAAAAACTGTTTTTT TRBJ1-4 TRBD1 NA TRBV5-1
CASTLTSENYNEQFF TGTGCCAGTACCTTGACTAGCGAGAACTACAATGAGCAGTTCTTC TRBJ2-1 TRBD2 NA TRBV19
CASSYEIGSGELFF TGCGCCAGCAGCTACGAGATAGGGAGCGGGGAGCTGTTTTTT TRBJ2-2 NA NA TRBV5-1
CASKSTPGDTEAFF TGCGCCAGCAAATCCACCCCAGGGGACACTGAAGCTTTCTTT TRBJ1-1 NA NA TRBV5-1
CASSASPGPTTDTQYF TGTGCCAGCAGTGCCTCCCCCGGCCCGACCACAGATACGCAGTATTTT TRBJ2-3 NA once TRBV6-4
CSVSWSSYEQYF TGCAGCGTTTCCTGGAGCTCCTACGAGCAGTACTTC TRBJ2-7 NA NA TRBV29-1
CASSVDGTANQPQHF TGTGCCAGCAGCGTGGACGGGACGGCGAATCAGCCCCAGCATTTT TRBJ1-5 NA NA TRBV9
CAWSGRNTGELFF TGTGCCTGGAGCGGAAGAAACACCGGGGAGCTGTTTTTT TRBJ2-2 NA NA TRBV30
CASSPRGSGRPNEQFF TGTGCCAGCAGCCCCAGGGGTAGCGGGAGACCAAATGAGCAGTTCTTC TRBJ2-1 TRBD2 few TRBV5-4
CASSPLGQGAAKNIQYF TGTGCCAGCAGCCCCCTCGGACAGGGGGCGGCAAAAAACATTCAGTACTTC TRBJ2-4 TRBD1 once TRBV14
CASGLVTVTGGSNEQFF TGTGCTAGTGGTTTGGTAACGGTCACGGGGGGATCGAATGAGCAGTTCTTC TRBJ2-1 TRBD2 NA TRBV12-5
CASSAEDPRTSGRGHEQFF TGCGCCAGCAGCGCCGAAGACCCCCGGACTAGCGGGAGGGGCCATGAGCAGTTCTTC TRBJ2-1 TRBD2 NA TRBV4-3
CAITLDRVGGEQYF TGTGCCATCACCCTCGACAGGGTAGGGGGCGAGCAGTACTTC TRBJ2-7 TRBD1 once TRBV10-3
CASSFTGSSYNEQFF TGTGCCAGCAGTTTTACCGGAAGCTCCTACAATGAGCAGTTCTTC TRBJ2-1 NA NA TRBV25-1
CASSRRDSNEQYF TGTGCCAGCAGCCGAAGGGACAGCAACGAGCAGTACTTC TRBJ2-7 TRBD1 NA TRBV6-6
CAISEPRQPYGYTF TGTGCCATCAGTGAACCCCGACAGCCTTATGGCTACACCTTC TRBJ1-2 NA few TRBV10-3
CASSSRAISYNEQFF TGTGCCAGCAGCTCGAGGGCCATTTCCTACAATGAGCAGTTCTTC TRBJ2-1 NA NA TRBV7-3
CASVGQGAMKTQYF TGTGCCTCCGTGGGACAGGGGGCTATGAAGACCCAGTACTTC TRBJ2-5 TRBD1 NA TRBV30
CSASTGTSGSF TGCAGTGCTAGTACCGGGACTAGCGGCTCATTC TRBJ2-4 TRBD2 NA TRBV20-1
CASSPGQKVRYTF TGTGCCAGCAGCCCCGGACAGAAGGTGCGCTACACCTTC TRBJ1-2 NA few TRBV6-5
CASSPPTGLYSTGELFF TGTGCCAGCAGTCCCCCCACGGGACTCTATTCTACCGGGGAGCTGTTTTTT TRBJ2-2 NA NA TRBV2
CASSYLYEQYF TGTGCCAGCAGCTACCTGTACGAGCAGTACTTC TRBJ2-7 NA NA TRBV7-2
CASSARDRAAYEQYF TGTGCCAGCAGCGCCCGGGACAGGGCCGCCTACGAGCAGTACTTC TRBJ2-7 TRBD1 NA TRBV7-2